This is a list of T cell receptor beta chains from one sample in a study of T cells after yellow fever vaccination. TCRdb passed the 5' RACE reads through MiXCR, listing each CDR3 protein once. Among 65,000 to 70,000 distinct CDR3 sequences listed, roughly 6% were seen once. This sample comprised CD4+ T cells sorted from PBMCs, obtained more than 13 days after the first yellow fever vaccination. These receptors were obtained from a man aged 18 to 29 who received the YFV17D yellow fever vaccine. Each CDR3 is given with its conserved first and last residue. D genes are given only for firm matches. Some rows mark clone size as missing; the rest say once, few, many or name a class of expanded clone.

D	size	V	J	CDR3	DNA
-	few	TRBV7-3	TRBJ2-3	CASSEGGTDTQYF	TGTGCCAGCAGTGAGGGGGGGACAGATACGCAGTATTTT
-	many	TRBV24-1	TRBJ1-5	CATSSGGNQPQHF	TGTGCCACCTCGTCAGGGGGCAATCAGCCCCAGCATTTT
-	many	TRBV7-2	TRBJ1-6	CASSFLEYPSPLHF	TGTGCCAGCAGCTTTTTGGAGTATCCGTCACCCCTCCACTTT
-	many	TRBV5-1	TRBJ1-5	CASMDIGNQPQHF	TGCGCCAGCATGGACATCGGCAATCAGCCCCAGCATTTT
-	many	TRBV11-2	TRBJ1-2	CASSFNGRYGYTF	TGTGCCAGCAGCTTTAACGGGCGTTATGGCTACACCTTC
-	-	TRBV5-6	TRBJ1-6	CASSLVDLVNSPLHF	TGTGCCAGCAGCCTAGTGGATCTGGTGAATTCACCCCTCCACTTT
TRBD2	-	TRBV7-8	TRBJ2-1	CASSLVSGGHLGEQFF	TGTGCCAGCAGCTTAGTCTCGGGGGGGCATCTTGGTGAGCAGTTCTTC
-	many	TRBV5-1	TRBJ1-4	CASSFRINEKLFF	TGCGCCAGCAGCTTTCGAATTAATGAAAAACTGTTTTTT
-	many	TRBV27	TRBJ1-4	CASSLSPEGEKLFF	TGTGCCAGCAGTTTAAGTCCAGAGGGTGAAAAACTGTTTTTT
-	-	TRBV7-3	TRBJ2-2	CASSLTRRVGTGELFF	TGTGCCAGCAGCTTAACGCGCAGGGTGGGCACCGGGGAGCTGTTTTTT
-	many	TRBV5-1	TRBJ1-1	CASSFKRQGLGMYTEAFF	TGCGCCAGCAGCTTCAAAAGGCAGGGGCTAGGAATGTACACTGAAGCTTTCTTT
-	-	TRBV7-8	TRBJ1-4	CVSSPRRVATNEKLFF	TGTGTCAGCAGCCCCCGTAGGGTTGCAACTAATGAAAAACTGTTTTTT
TRBD1	few	TRBV2	TRBJ1-2	CASRDRGANYGYTF	TGTGCCAGCAGGGACAGGGGGGCTAACTATGGCTACACCTTC
TRBD1	many	TRBV5-1	TRBJ2-6	CASSSQGAGANVLTF	TGCGCCAGCAGCTCGCAGGGGGCTGGGGCCAACGTCCTGACTTTC
-	many	TRBV20-1	TRBJ2-5	CMGLDQETQYF	TGCATGGGGTTAGATCAAGAGACCCAGTACTTC
-	many	TRBV7-2	TRBJ2-1	CASSLQGTYNEQFF	TGTGCCAGCAGCTTACAGGGGACCTACAATGAGCAGTTCTTC
-	many	TRBV7-2	TRBJ2-5	CASSFQGFGGETQYF	TGTGCCAGCAGCTTCCAGGGATTTGGAGGGGAGACCCAGTACTTC
TRBD2	-	TRBV20-1	TRBJ2-3	CSAVGLAGGDSSTDTQYF	TGCAGTGCTGTAGGACTAGCGGGGGGAGACTCTAGCACAGATACGCAGTATTTT
-	many	TRBV5-1	TRBJ2-7	CASSLTAPYEQYF	TGCGCCAGCAGCTTGACGGCGCCCTACGAGCAGTACTTC
-	many	TRBV12-3/TRBV12-4	TRBJ1-2	CASSYRQGTGYTF	TGTGCCAGCAGTTATCGGCAGGGGACTGGCTACACCTTC
-	few	TRBV11-1	TRBJ2-7	CASSSAGLTYEQYF	TGTGCCAGCAGCTCGGCAGGGCTAACCTACGAGCAGTACTTC
-	many	TRBV27	TRBJ2-1	CASSTRFLWGNEQFF	TGTGCCAGCAGCACCCGATTCCTCTGGGGCAATGAGCAGTTCTTC
-	many	TRBV12-3/TRBV12-4	TRBJ2-5	CASSRGFRQETQYF	TGTGCCAGCAGTAGAGGGTTCCGCCAAGAGACCCAGTACTTC
TRBD1	many	TRBV9	TRBJ2-4	CASSVGTGGIDIQYF	TGTGCCAGCAGCGTCGGCACAGGGGGTATTGACATTCAGTACTTC
TRBD1	many	TRBV6-5	TRBJ2-7	CASKGTGGFTYEQYF	TGTGCCAGCAAAGGGACAGGGGGCTTCACCTACGAGCAGTACTTC
-	many	TRBV7-2	TRBJ1-3	CASSLRGDTIYF	TGTGCCAGCAGCTTACGCGGGGACACCATATATTTT
TRBD1	-	TRBV3-1	TRBJ2-7	CASSPRTGTYEQYF	TGTGCCAGCAGCCCCCGGACAGGGACCTACGAGCAGTACTTC
-	many	TRBV3-1	TRBJ2-3	CASSRNTDTQYF	TGTGCCAGCAGCCGAAACACAGATACGCAGTATTTT
TRBD1	many	TRBV5-1	TRBJ1-2	CASSSGQVDGYTF	TGCGCCAGCAGCTCCGGACAGGTTGATGGCTACACCTTC
TRBD2	many	TRBV2	TRBJ2-3	CASRETSGDTQYF	TGTGCCAGCAGAGAGACTAGCGGAGATACGCAGTATTTT
TRBD2	many	TRBV15	TRBJ2-3	CATSRSQTSGTSTDTQYF	TGTGCCACCAGCAGATCCCAGACTAGCGGCACTAGCACAGATACGCAGTATTTT
-	many	TRBV12-3/TRBV12-4	TRBJ2-5	CASSKVGGKETQYF	TGTGCCAGCAGCAAGGTGGGAGGAAAAGAGACCCAGTACTTC
-	many	TRBV6-1	TRBJ2-1	CASRKTRVSYNEQFF	TGTGCCAGCAGGAAGACTAGAGTCTCCTACAATGAGCAGTTCTTC
TRBD1	many	TRBV12-3/TRBV12-4	TRBJ2-5	CASSRTGGETQYF	TGTGCCAGCAGTCGGACAGGGGGGGAGACCCAGTACTTC
-	many	TRBV7-2	TRBJ1-1	CASRPGANTEAFF	TGTGCCAGCCGACCGGGGGCGAACACTGAAGCTTTCTTT
-	many	TRBV2	TRBJ1-6	CASSVGSRESPLHF	TGTGCCAGCAGTGTAGGGTCCAGGGAGTCACCCCTCCACTTT
TRBD2	many	TRBV10-2	TRBJ2-3	CASNIAGSRTQYF	TGCGCCAGCAATATAGCGGGGTCTCGAACGCAGTATTTT
-	many	TRBV19	TRBJ2-5	CASRLSQGREETQYF	TGTGCCAGTAGACTCTCACAGGGGAGGGAAGAGACCCAGTACTTC
-	many	TRBV4-1	TRBJ2-2	CASSQARTGELFF	TGCGCCAGCAGCCAAGCCCGGACCGGGGAGCTGTTTTTT
TRBD1	many	TRBV5-1	TRBJ2-7	CASSGDRGSYEQYF	TGCGCCAGCAGCGGGGACAGAGGCTCCTACGAGCAGTACTTC